The sequence of this T cell receptor beta chain was determined in a study of beta chain features in type 1 diabetes. CDR3 length: 16 amino acids. The V gene's germline CDR1 is MDHEN and CDR2 SYDVKM. The V and J ends lost 5 bases and 5 bases, in that order; junction bases with no gene match: 12. Study conclusions and caveats: Type 1 diabetes patients showed a moderate but significant shortening of TCRB CDR3s in all four CD4+ subsets.

TCRB transcripts that were expressed got sequenced, as all of the isolated RNA had been reverse transcribed. Repertoires were generated with immunoSEQ multiplex PCR, while TCRdb's copy carries only in-frame clones and drops some. The sample shows around 300,000 clones, 14% to 15% of them seen only once. Via CD45RO/CCR7/CD25/CD127/CD95/CD27, cells of the CD4+ naive, central memory, regulatory and stem cell-like memory subsets were sorted. Sort purity for all populations was recorded as exceeding 98%. About this clone itself: Its cognate antigen is unknown.

The rearrangement joins TRBV28 to TRBJ2-5, with 9 positions matching TRBD1. Sequenced sample: naive CD4+ T cells from blood. The sequence derives from a man between 18 and 29 years old with type 1 diabetes. CDR3 sequence (DNA): TGTGCCAGCAGTGGATCGGGACAGGGAGGGCGGGAGACCCAGTACTTC. Protein: CASSGSGQGGRETQYF.